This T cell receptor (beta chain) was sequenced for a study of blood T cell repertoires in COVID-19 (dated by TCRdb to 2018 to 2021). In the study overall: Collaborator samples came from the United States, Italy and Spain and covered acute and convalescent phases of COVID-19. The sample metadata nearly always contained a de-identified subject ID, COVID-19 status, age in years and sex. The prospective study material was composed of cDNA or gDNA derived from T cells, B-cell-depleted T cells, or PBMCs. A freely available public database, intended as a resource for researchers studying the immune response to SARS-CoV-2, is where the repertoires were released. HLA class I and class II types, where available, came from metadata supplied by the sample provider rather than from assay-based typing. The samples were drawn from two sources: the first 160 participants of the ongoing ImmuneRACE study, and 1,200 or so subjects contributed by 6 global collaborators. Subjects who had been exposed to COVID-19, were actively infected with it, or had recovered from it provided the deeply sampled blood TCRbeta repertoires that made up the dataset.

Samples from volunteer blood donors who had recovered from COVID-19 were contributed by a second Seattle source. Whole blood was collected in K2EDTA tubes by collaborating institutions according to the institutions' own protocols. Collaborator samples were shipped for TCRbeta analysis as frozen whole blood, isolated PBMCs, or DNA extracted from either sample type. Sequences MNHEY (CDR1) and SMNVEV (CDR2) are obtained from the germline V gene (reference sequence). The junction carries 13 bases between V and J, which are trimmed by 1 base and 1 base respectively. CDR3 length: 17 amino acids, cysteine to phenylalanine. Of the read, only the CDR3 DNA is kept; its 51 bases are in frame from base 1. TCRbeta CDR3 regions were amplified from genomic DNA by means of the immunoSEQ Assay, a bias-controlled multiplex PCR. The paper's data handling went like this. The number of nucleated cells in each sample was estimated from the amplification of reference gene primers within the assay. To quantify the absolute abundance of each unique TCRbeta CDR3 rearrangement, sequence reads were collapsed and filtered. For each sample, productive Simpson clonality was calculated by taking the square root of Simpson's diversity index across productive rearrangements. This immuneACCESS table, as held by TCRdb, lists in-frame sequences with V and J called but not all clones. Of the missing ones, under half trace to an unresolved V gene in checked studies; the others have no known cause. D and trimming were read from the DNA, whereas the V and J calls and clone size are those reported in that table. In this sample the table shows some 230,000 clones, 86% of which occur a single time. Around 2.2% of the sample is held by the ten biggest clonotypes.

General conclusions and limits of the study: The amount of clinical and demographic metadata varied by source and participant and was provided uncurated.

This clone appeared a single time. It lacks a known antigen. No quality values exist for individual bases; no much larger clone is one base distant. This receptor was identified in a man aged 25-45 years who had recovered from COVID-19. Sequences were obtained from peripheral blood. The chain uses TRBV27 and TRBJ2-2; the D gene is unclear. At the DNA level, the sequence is TGTGCCAGCAGTTTATACTGGGCGATGGGGAACACCGGGGAGCTGTTTTTT. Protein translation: CASSLYWAMGNTGELFF.